Listed here are 26 T cell receptor beta chains from one sample, sequenced in a study of blood T cell repertoires in COVID-19. This table comes from immunoSEQ multiplex PCR, and its TCRdb copy is limited to in-frame clones, with some not included. The data show roughly 120,000 clones, roughly 85% seen once. Sequenced sample: peripheral blood. These receptors were collected from a woman of 80 years or more with active or convalescent COVID-19.

V and J are TRBV5-5 and TRBJ1-4, with D possibly being TRBD1 (6 bases). This CDR3 has 15 amino acids. Looked up from germline, CDR1 is SGHKS and CDR2 is YYEKEE (reference sequence). Trimming shortened V by 0 bases and J by 6 bases, and 12 bases separated the two germline ends. CDR3 in amino acids: CASSLVGTLDEKLFF. CDR3 DNA: TGTGCCAGCAGCTTGGTGGGGACACTTGATGAAAAACTGTTTTTT.

In this sample, this clone turned up a few times. V gene TRBV9 combines with J gene TRBJ1-2, with 7 bases identical to TRBD1. J was trimmed by 8 bases and V by 0 bases; bases with no gene match: 7. The V gene's germline CDR1 is SGDLS and CDR2 YYNGEE. The CDR3 extends over 14 amino acids. CDR3 DNA: TGTGCCAGCAGCGTAGGACAGGGAGAAGGAGGCTACACCTTC. Translated, it gives CASSVGQGEGGYTF. Looking up the rest from reference TRBV9 and TRBJ1-2 gives the full variable domain: DSGVTQTPKHLITATGQRVTLRCSPRSGDLSVYWYQQSLDQGLQFLIQYYNGEERAKGNILERFSAQQFPDLHSELNLSSLELGDSALYFCASSVGQGEGGYTFGSGTRLTVV.

V and J are TRBV2 and TRBJ1-1; the D gene is possibly TRBD1 (5 bases). The CDR3 contains 13 residues. Germline CDR1 SNHLY, CDR2 FYNNEI. The germline V and J ends were trimmed by 4 bases and 2 bases, with 8 bases remaining between them. This CDR3 reads CASSVDSNTEAFF. The CDR3 nucleotides read TGTGCCAGCAGTGTCGACAGCAACACTGAAGCTTTCTTT.

The chain has TRBV18 and TRBJ2-6, with D possibly matching TRBD1 (6 bases). CDR3 length equals 15 residues. V lost 8 bases, J lost 4 bases, and 15 bases lay in between. Looked up from germline, CDR1 is KGHSH and CDR2 is LQKENI. CDR3 sequence (DNA): TGTGCCAGCGCGAGGGACATTTCAGGGGCCAACGTCCTGACTTTC. The encoded protein is CASARDISGANVLTF.

The chain uses TRBV7-9 and TRBJ2-1; D call uncertain. Trimming stripped 7 bases from V and 9 bases from J, with 28 bases between. The CDR3 loop spans 17 amino acids. CDR1 and CDR2 from the germline V gene are SEHNR and FQNEAQ (reference sequence). The CDR3 loop is CASTRRGGSNRPLEQFF. As DNA, the CDR3 is TGTGCCAGCACCCGCCGAGGCGGTAGCAATCGACCGCTTGAGCAGTTCTTC.

J is TRBJ2-1 and V is TRBV7-9; D uncertain. Germline loops: CDR1 SEHNR, CDR2 FQNEAQ (reference sequence). This CDR3 comprises 14 residues. The ends were cut back, 2 bases at V and 5 bases at J, with 10 bases in the middle. The DNA for the CDR3 is TGTGCCAGCAGCTTAAACCCCGGTAACAATGAGCAGTTCTTC. Protein: CASSLNPGNNEQFF.

This clone has more than one count but fewer than ten. This rearrangement joins TRBV2 to TRBJ2-7, with D perhaps matching TRBD1 (6 bases). Germline CDR1 is SNHLY and CDR2 is FYNNEI. The CDR3 length is 15 residues. Trimming removed 5 bases at V and 4 bases at J, with 18 bases between. CDR3 sequence reads: CASSKQGPRGYEQYF. The CDR3 DNA sequence: TGTGCCAGCAGTAAGCAGGGTCCCAGGGGTTACGAGCAGTACTTC.

The V call is TRBV7-9, the J call TRBJ1-4, with 9 bases that match TRBD1. With V trimmed by 5 bases and J by 8 bases, 9 bases remained unmatched. There are 15 residues in the CDR3. Germline values: CDR1 SEHNR, CDR2 FQNEAQ (reference sequence). The CDR3 is CASSKAWTGEEKLFF. CDR3 coding DNA: TGTGCCAGCAGCAAAGCCTGGACAGGGGAAGAAAAACTGTTTTTT. Drawing the rest from reference TRBV7-9 and TRBJ1-4, the complete variable domain is DTGVSQNPRHKITKRGQNVTFRCDPISEHNRLYWYRQTLGQGPEFLTYFQNEAQLEKSRLLSDRFSAERPKGSFSTLEIQRTEQGDSAMYLCASSKAWTGEEKLFFGSGTQLSVL.

The chain couples TRBV5-4 to TRBJ2-2; TRBD2 is a possible D gene (6 bases). Per the germline V gene, CDR1 is SGHNT and CDR2 is YYREEE (reference sequence). Trimming pared 3 bases from V and 0 bases from J, leaving 6 bases between. This CDR3 is 14 amino acids long. CDR3 amino acids: CASSWGANTGELFF. The CDR3 coding sequence is TGTGCCAGCAGCTGGGGGGCGAACACCGGGGAGCTGTTTTTT.

This chain joins TRBV11-2 and TRBJ2-1; tentative D call: TRBD2 (5 bases). Trimming left V 1 base short and J 1 base short, with 11 bases between. Germline CDR1 is SGHAT and CDR2 is FQNNGV. The CDR3 sequence is 16 residues long. The CDR3 DNA is TGTGCCAGCAGCTTAGTAAGCGGCACGTCCTACAATGAGCAGTTCTTC. Translation: CASSLVSGTSYNEQFF. Full variable domain (outside the CDR3, taken from reference TRBV11-2 and TRBJ2-1): EAGVAQSPRYKIIEKRQSVAFWCNPISGHATLYWYQQILGQGPKLLIQFQNNGVVDDSQLPKDRFSAERLKGVDSTLKIQPAKLEDSAVYLCASSLVSGTSYNEQFFGPGTRLTVL.

This clone was seen only once. The gene calls are TRBV11-2 and TRBJ1-6, with unresolved D. CDR1 and CDR2 from the germline V gene are SGHAT and FQNNGV. CDR3 length equals 15 residues. Deletions cut 6 bases from V and 7 bases from J, with 16 bases between. The CDR3 nucleotides are TGTGCCAGCAGGACCAACACAGACCAGAATTCACCCCTCCACTTT. It yields the protein CASRTNTDQNSPLHF.

This chain connects TRBV28 to TRBJ1-1; D remains ambiguous. Trimming removed 2 bases at V and 5 bases at J, with 9 bases between. The length of the CDR3 is 13 residues. Germline values: CDR1 MDHEN, CDR2 SYDVKM. The CDR3 reads CASSLNTGTEAFF. CDR3 nucleotide sequence: TGTGCCAGCAGTTTAAATACCGGGACTGAAGCTTTCTTT.

For the CDR3, the DNA is TGTGCCAGCAGCCAACCAGGGGTCCTCTACGAGCAGTACTTC. Translating it yields CASSQPGVLYEQYF. This chain connects TRBV4-2 to TRBJ2-7, with TRBD1 as a possible D gene (6 bases). The V gene lost 2 bases and the J gene lost 3 bases, with 11 bases spanning the gap. The CDR3 spans 14 residues. Germline assignment: CDR1 LGHNA and CDR2 YNFKEQ.

The chain links TRBV2 to TRBJ2-3; 7 bases line up with TRBD2. This CDR3 spans 16 amino acids. V dropped 1 base and J dropped 4; count of bases not matched to a gene: 8. The germline CDR1 and CDR2 sequences are SNHLY and FYNNEI. The CDR3 protein is CASSEGGGRWSDTQYF. The CDR3 nucleotides read TGTGCCAGCAGTGAAGGGGGAGGGAGGTGGTCAGATACGCAGTATTTT.

This sequence joins TRBV9 and TRBJ2-2; 9 nucleotides align to TRBD2. Germline CDR1 SGDLS, CDR2 YYNGEE. The CDR3 totals 16 residues. Trimming cost V 0 bases and J 7 bases; bases outside gene matches: 7. The CDR3 DNA reads TGTGCCAGCAGCGTAGGCGGGAGGGCCGGGAACGGGGAGCTGTTTTTT. Translation gives CASSVGGRAGNGELFF.

The chain carries TRBV25-1 and TRBJ2-7; D might be TRBD2 (5 bases). CDR3 length: 15 amino acids. CDR1 and CDR2 from the germline V gene are MGHDK and SYGVNS. With 4 bases removed from V and 6 bases from J, the gap between germline ends came to 19 bases. The CDR3 DNA is TGTGCCAGCAGTGCCTCCACTAGATACCCACCCGAGCAGTACTTC. This gives the protein CASSASTRYPPEQYF.

This clone was counted between two and nine times. The chain carries TRBV5-6 and TRBJ1-2; 8 bases agree with TRBD1. The CDR3 extends over 14 amino acids. Per the germline V gene, CDR1 is SGHDT and CDR2 is YYEEEE. Unmatched junction bases numbered 5, after V lost 4 bases and J lost 3 bases. Here the CDR3 reads CASSTGQGDYGYTF. The DNA for the CDR3 is TGTGCCAGCAGCACCGGACAGGGTGACTATGGCTACACCTTC.

The rearrangement joins TRBV9 to TRBJ2-5; TRBD2 might be the D (6 bases). The V and J ends lost 0 bases and 5 bases respectively, with 14 bases between them. The CDR3 has 15 residues. Germline-derived CDR1 and CDR2 are SGDLS and YYNGEE. DNA of the CDR3: TGTGCCAGCAGCGTAGGCCTCCCGGCGGGGGAGACCCAGTACTTC. This codes for CASSVGLPAGETQYF.

The chain links TRBV5-1 to TRBJ1-6, with D tentatively TRBD1 (6 bases). The CDR3 is 14 residues long. V gave up 4 bases and J gave up 12 bases, with 17 bases separating them. Germline loops: CDR1 SGHRS, CDR2 YFSETQ. This CDR3 is CASSPDSIIEPLHF. In nucleotides, the CDR3 is TGCGCCAGCAGCCCGGACAGCATAATTGAACCCCTCCACTTT.

This clone was observed a single time. The V call is TRBV18, the J call TRBJ1-2; perhaps TRBD1 as D (6 bases). This CDR3 is built from 16 residues. Germline V CDR1 and CDR2: KGHSH, LQKENI. V lost 2 bases and J 3 bases, leaving 16 bases between the germline ends. CDR3: CASSPAPGGAYYGYTF. The CDR3 DNA reads as TGTGCCAGCTCACCAGCTCCGGGGGGGGCTTACTATGGCTACACCTTC.

This chain uses TRBV5-1 with TRBJ2-6; D perhaps matches TRBD1 (6 bases). The CDR3 is 15 amino acids. Trimming stripped 3 bases from V and 2 bases from J, with 9 bases between. CDR1 is SGHRS, CDR2 YFSETQ, per germline. The CDR3 DNA reads TGCGCCAGCAGCTCGGACAGCCCTGGGGCCAACGTCCTGACTTTC. This translates into CASSSDSPGANVLTF.

This clone was seen more than once but under ten times. This rearrangement joins TRBV9 to TRBJ1-1; TRBD1 aligns across 7 bases. CDR1 and CDR2 from the germline V gene are SGDLS and YYNGEE. The CDR3 runs to 13 residues. With 4 bases clipped from V and 3 bases from J, the junction kept 3 bases outside the gene matches. In DNA form, the CDR3 reads TGTGCCAGCAGCCCCAGGGGGGACACTGAAGCTTTCTTT. It specifies CASSPRGDTEAFF. The full variable domain, with the rest looked up from reference TRBV9 and TRBJ1-1, is DSGVTQTPKHLITATGQRVTLRCSPRSGDLSVYWYQQSLDQGLQFLIQYYNGEERAKGNILERFSAQQFPDLHSELNLSSLELGDSALYFCASSPRGDTEAFFGQGTRLTVV.

This chain connects TRBV28 to TRBJ1-5; D remains ambiguous. Trimming took 3 bases from V and 10 from J, leaving 7 bases between them. Germline V gene sequence: CDR1 MDHEN, CDR2 SYDVKM. The CDR3 has 11 residues. CDR3 in DNA: TGTGCCAGCAGTTTCCGGGGTCCCCAGCATTTT. Translation gives CASSFRGPQHF.

This clone was detected only a few times. This chain links TRBV11-3 with TRBJ2-3; D call uncertain. Germline CDR1 is SGHNT and CDR2 is YENEEA. CDR3 length equals 13 residues. Trimming removed 1 base at V and 1 base at J, with 3 bases between. The DNA for the CDR3 is TGTGCCAGCAGCTTAGCAGGCACAGATACGCAGTATTTT. Its protein product is CASSLAGTDTQYF. Variable domain in full (rest from reference TRBV11-3 and TRBJ2-3): EAGVVQSPRYKIIEKKQPVAFWCNPISGHNTLYWYLQNLGQGPELLIRYENEEAVDDSQLPKDRFSAERLKGVDSTLKIQPAELGDSAVYLCASSLAGTDTQYFGPGTRLTVL.

The chain carries TRBV9 and TRBJ2-1; 12 bases are shared with TRBD1. Germline V gene sequence: CDR1 SGDLS, CDR2 YYNGEE. V shed 3 bases, J shed 6 bases, and the junction held 4 bases outside the gene matches. The CDR3 totals 15 residues. Here the CDR3 reads CASSAGQGAFNEQFF. The CDR3 nucleotides read TGTGCCAGCAGCGCGGGACAGGGGGCTTTCAATGAGCAGTTCTTC.

The chain links TRBV27 to TRBJ1-4; 9 nucleotides line up with TRBD1. Losses at the gene ends were 4 bases for V and 5 bases for J; bases not matched to a gene: 2. The germline V gene encodes CDR1 MNHEY and CDR2 SMNVEV (reference sequence). The CDR3 spans 14 residues. CDR3 bases: TGTGCCAGCAGTTGGACAGGGGTCAATGAAAAACTGTTTTTT. Translating gives CASSWTGVNEKLFF.